This TCR beta chain was recovered during a study of blood T cell repertoires in COVID-19. Study at large: Collection of acute and convalescent COVID-19 samples took place in the United States, Italy and Spain. In each case, the material was cDNA or gDNA derived from T cells, B-cell-depleted T cells, or PBMCs.

After removal of 0 bases from V and 5 bases from J, the junction contained 7 bases not matched to a gene. The germline V gene encodes CDR1 SGHRS and CDR2 YFSETQ. This CDR3 has 15 residues. Original methodology: For nucleated cells, counts were estimated from reference gene primer amplification. Clones were read by immunoSEQ multiplex PCR, and TCRdb kept only the in-frame ones, dropping some. V, J and clone size are those of that table, while D and trimming were read from the DNA. The data hold around 60,000 clones, with 65% to 85% observed a single time. This clonotype was obtained from an elderly man with active or convalescent COVID-19. Sequencing used peripheral blood. This chain links TRBV5-1 with TRBJ1-2; 7 positions match TRBD1. In DNA, the CDR3 is TGCGCCAGCAGCTTGGATACAGGGGACCAGTATGGCTACACCTTC. Its protein product is CASSLDTGDQYGYTF.